These 32 T cell receptor beta chains originate from one sample sequenced in a study of blood T cell repertoires in COVID-19. Data came from immunoSEQ multiplex PCR; TCRdb stores just in-frame clones and leaves some out. This table holds some 400,000 clones, around 87% found once. Sequenced material: peripheral blood. Receptors were obtained from a human donor in a cohort sampled during active COVID-19.

The rearrangement links TRBV7-9 to TRBJ2-7; TRBD2 aligns across 10 bases. The CDR3 sequence is 15 residues long. From germline, CDR1 is SEHNR and CDR2 FQNEAQ (reference sequence). The ends lost 3 bases at V and 1 base at J; junction bases unmatched: 3. In DNA, the CDR3 is TGTGCCAGCAGCTTCCCTAGCGGGGGATCCTACGAGCAGTACTTC. As protein: CASSFPSGGSYEQYF.

This rearrangement joins TRBV2 to TRBJ2-7; TRBD1 might be the D (5 bases). The V gene's germline CDR1 is SNHLY and CDR2 FYNNEI. The V gene lost 6 bases and the J gene lost 1 base, with 7 bases spanning the gap. The CDR3 has 12 residues. CDR3 residues: CASSSGSYEQYF. For the CDR3, the DNA is TGTGCCAGCAGCTCAGGGTCCTACGAGCAGTACTTC.

J is TRBJ2-1 and V is TRBV2; 11 nucleotides match TRBD2. There are 15 residues in the CDR3. V trimming: 5 bases; J trimming: 7 bases; junction bases outside the gene matches: 7. Germline values: CDR1 SNHLY, CDR2 FYNNEI. Written as DNA, the CDR3 is TGTGCCAGCAGTAGGGGTCTAGCGGGGGGTAATGAGCAGTTCTTC. Protein product: CASSRGLAGGNEQFF.

The V gene is TRBV15, the J gene TRBJ1-2; TRBD1 matches at 7 bases. J lost 3 bases, V lost 5 bases, and 9 bases had no gene match. CDR1 LNHNV and CDR2 YYDKDF come from the germline V gene (reference sequence). The CDR3 sequence is 15 residues long. CDR3 residues: CATSLRTGEYYGYTF. CDR3 DNA sequence: TGTGCCACCAGCTTAAGGACAGGCGAATACTATGGCTACACCTTC.

The chain uses TRBV19 and TRBJ2-5; 7 bases map to TRBD1. Unmatched junction bases numbered 6, after V lost 3 bases and J lost 2 bases. The CDR3 extends over 15 amino acids. Germline V gene lookup returns CDR1 LNHDA and CDR2 SQIVND (reference sequence). The CDR3 sequence is CASSIFKGAQETQYF. DNA of the CDR3: TGTGCCAGTAGTATTTTTAAGGGGGCTCAAGAGACCCAGTACTTC.

This clone was counted between two and nine times. The chain is built from TRBV7-3 and TRBJ1-6; 8 bases fit TRBD1. From germline, CDR1 is SGHTA and CDR2 FQGTGA. CDR3 size: 15 residues. The V gene end was trimmed by 5 bases and the J gene end by 6 bases; junction bases not matched to a gene: 6. The CDR3 is CASSDTGGFNSPLHF. The CDR3, as DNA: TGTGCCAGCAGCGACACAGGGGGATTTAATTCACCCCTCCACTTT.

This chain joins TRBV6-1 and TRBJ2-7; D is ambiguous. The CDR3 loop spans 13 amino acids. CDR1 and CDR2 (germline): MNHNS, SASEGT. Trimming pared 2 bases from V and 2 bases from J, leaving 7 bases between. Written as DNA, the CDR3 is TGTGCCAGCAGTGAAACGGTCCCCTACGAGCAGTACTTC. Translating gives CASSETVPYEQYF.

The rearrangement uses TRBV7-9 and TRBJ2-1, with TRBD2 as a possible D gene (7 bases). The V gene's germline CDR1 is SEHNR and CDR2 FQNEAQ (reference sequence). Trimming took off 5 bases at V and 2 bases at J, with 13 bases between the two ends. The CDR3 contains 15 residues. Here the CDR3 reads CASSQRGGAYNEQFF. The CDR3 DNA sequence: TGTGCCAGCAGCCAGAGAGGGGGGGCCTACAATGAGCAGTTCTTC.

J is TRBJ1-6 and V is TRBV2; D ambiguous. With 7 bases removed from V and 0 bases from J, the gap between germline ends came to 13 bases. Germline-derived CDR1 and CDR2 are SNHLY and FYNNEI. The CDR3 extends over 16 amino acids. CDR3 sequence: CASKLGISSYNSPLHF. In DNA, the CDR3 is TGTGCCAGCAAGCTAGGCATTAGCTCCTATAATTCACCCCTCCACTTT. Full variable domain (rest looked up from reference TRBV2 and TRBJ1-6): EPEVTQTPSHQVTQMGQEVILRCVPISNHLYFYWYRQILGQKVEFLVSFYNNEISEKSEIFDDQFSVERPDGSNFTLKIRSTKLEDSAMYFCASKLGISSYNSPLHFGNGTRLTVT.

This clone showed up just a few times. The chain has TRBV3-1 (or the pseudogene TRBV3-2) and TRBJ1-3; D remains unclear. Trimming cost V 4 bases and J 1 base, with 8 bases left between them. This CDR3 is built from 14 residues. The germline gives CDR1 LGHDT, CDR2 YNNKEL (reference sequence). CDR3 DNA sequence: TGTGCCAGCAGCCTACAGAATTCTGGAAACACCATATATTTT. Its translation: CASSLQNSGNTIYF.

This rearrangement joins TRBV28 to TRBJ2-3; D perhaps matches TRBD1 (5 bases). Trimming removed 6 bases from V and 4 bases from J, with 14 bases in between. Germline V gene lookup returns CDR1 MDHEN and CDR2 SYDVKM. This CDR3 region has 14 residues. The CDR3 spells CASRLIEGADTQYF. CDR3 nucleotide sequence: TGTGCCAGCAGGCTGATAGAAGGGGCAGATACGCAGTATTTT. Supplemented by reference TRBV28 and TRBJ2-3, the full variable domain reads DVKVTQSSRYLVKRTGEKVFLECVQDMDHENMFWYRQDPGLGLRLIYFSYDVKMKEKGDIPEGYSVSREKKERFSLILESASTNQTSMYLCASRLIEGADTQYFGPGTRLTVL.

The genes are TRBV10-3 and TRBJ2-2, with D tentatively TRBD2 (5 bases). From germline, CDR1 is ENHRY and CDR2 SYGVKD. The germline V and J ends were trimmed by 0 bases and 0 bases, with 8 bases remaining between them. The CDR3 is 16 amino acids. The CDR3 here is CAISESTGTNTGELFF. The CDR3 DNA reads as TGTGCCATCAGTGAGTCGACGGGGACGAACACCGGGGAGCTGTTTTTT.

The V call is TRBV4-1, the J call TRBJ2-3, with 10 bases aligning to TRBD2. The junction had 9 bases not matched to a gene; V was cut back by 0 bases and J by 3 bases. The germline V gene encodes CDR1 MGHRA and CDR2 YSYEKL. This CDR3 has 18 residues. The CDR3 sequence is CASSQDHSSGRATDTQYF. The DNA for the CDR3 is TGCGCCAGCAGCCAAGATCATTCAAGCGGGAGGGCAACAGATACGCAGTATTTT.

V is TRBV9 and J is TRBJ2-7; weak D call: TRBD2 (6 bases). V lost 4 bases to trimming and J lost 4 bases, with 15 bases between them. CDR3 length: 14 residues. Looked up from germline, CDR1 is SGDLS and CDR2 is YYNGEE. The CDR3 loop is CASSPWTGTYEQYF. The CDR3 DNA reads as TGTGCCAGCAGCCCCTGGACGGGGACTTACGAGCAGTACTTC.

The gene calls are TRBV3-1 (or the pseudogene TRBV3-2) and TRBJ2-7; D gene uncertain. V was shortened by 2 bases and J by 5 bases, with 7 bases between the two germline ends. The CDR3 extends over 12 amino acids. Germline lookup yields CDR1 LGHDT and CDR2 YNNKEL (reference sequence). The CDR3 loop is CASSQYSNEQYF. The CDR3 DNA reads as TGTGCCAGCAGCCAATACAGCAACGAGCAGTACTTC.

The rearrangement uses TRBV28 and TRBJ2-1, with 12 bases fitting TRBD2. Germline V gene data show CDR1 as MDHEN and CDR2 as SYDVKM. J was trimmed by 8 bases and V by 4 bases; bases with no gene match: 9. This CDR3 is 16 amino acids long. CDR3 sequence reads: CASSYLAGGVGDEQFF. As DNA, the CDR3 is TGTGCCAGCAGTTACCTAGCGGGAGGGGTGGGCGATGAGCAGTTCTTC. Supplemented by reference TRBV28 and TRBJ2-1, the full variable domain reads DVKVTQSSRYLVKRTGEKVFLECVQDMDHENMFWYRQDPGLGLRLIYFSYDVKMKEKGDIPEGYSVSREKKERFSLILESASTNQTSMYLCASSYLAGGVGDEQFFGPGTRLTVL.

This chain uses TRBV4-2 with TRBJ2-2; 8 positions agree with TRBD2. Germline-derived CDR1 and CDR2 are LGHNA and YNFKEQ. The length of the CDR3 is 16 residues. With 5 bases clipped from V and 3 bases from J, the junction kept 8 bases outside the gene matches. DNA for the CDR3: TGTGCCAGCAGCAAAACGGGGGGGTCGCACACCGGGGAGCTGTTTTTT. As protein: CASSKTGGSHTGELFF.

In its sample, this clone was seen many times. This rearrangement joins TRBV21-1 to TRBJ2-5; the table gives TRBD2 as D, unverified against the DNA. TRBV21-1 is a pseudogene segment. The CDR3 runs to 15 residues. The CDR3 DNA reads TGTGCCAGCAAGGGACTAGCGGAGGCCCAAGAGACCCAGTACTTC. Translating it yields CASKGLAEAQETQYF.

The chain is built from TRBV25-1 and TRBJ2-2; 8 bases match TRBD1. The CDR3 is 16 amino acids. The germline gives CDR1 MGHDK, CDR2 SYGVNS. Trimming cost V 3 bases and J 6 bases; bases outside gene matches: 9. The CDR3 here is CASSEGYRGDSGELFF. CDR3 bases: TGTGCCAGCAGTGAGGGGTACAGGGGGGACTCCGGGGAGCTGTTTTTT.

Only a few counts were recorded for this clone. The chain joins TRBV2 to TRBJ1-1; tentative D call: TRBD1 (6 bases). The germline V gene encodes CDR1 SNHLY and CDR2 FYNNEI. Trimming removed 10 bases at V and 4 bases at J, with 16 bases between. The CDR3 contains 13 residues. The CDR3 protein is CATRGGRITEAFF. CDR3 DNA sequence: TGTGCCACCCGGGGGGGGCGCATCACTGAAGCTTTCTTT.

This chain links TRBV5-8 with TRBJ2-3, with D possibly TRBD2 on 5 matching bases. The CDR3 has 15 residues. CDR1 and CDR2 from the germline V gene are SGHTS and YDEGEE. The V end lost 2 bases, the J end lost 0 bases, and 10 bases lay between the germline ends. This CDR3 reads CASSFLATSTDTQYF. The CDR3 DNA is TGTGCCAGCAGCTTTTTAGCGACGAGCACAGATACGCAGTATTTT.

V is TRBV5-4 and J is TRBJ2-6; possible D gene TRBD2, 6 bases. The CDR3 has 15 amino acids. The V end was cut by 6 bases, the J end by 4 bases, with 14 bases between. CDR1 and CDR2 from the germline V gene are SGHNT and YYREEE (reference sequence). The CDR3 nucleotides are TGTGCCAGCAAGGTCGGAGGGGCCGGGGCCAACGTCCTGACTTTC. Its translation is CASKVGGAGANVLTF. Based on the CDR3 plus reference TRBV5-4 and TRBJ2-6, the full variable domain is ETGVTQSPTHLIKTRGQQVTLRCSSQSGHNTVSWYQQALGQGPQFIFQYYREEENGRGNFPPRFSGLQFPNYSSELNVNALELDDSALYLCASKVGGAGANVLTFGAGSRLTVL.

The genes are TRBV18 and TRBJ2-1; 13 bases line up with TRBD2. Germline CDR1 and CDR2: KGHSH and LQKENI. This CDR3 spans 15 amino acids. The trim removed 3 bases at V and 8 bases at J, leaving 4 bases unmatched. CDR3 in amino acids: CASSPRTSGGDEQFF. Written as DNA, the CDR3 is TGTGCCAGCTCACCGAGGACTAGCGGGGGTGATGAGCAGTTCTTC.

Comment on this clone: The same CDR3 is also encoded by other DNA sequences in this sample. This chain links TRBV5-5 with TRBJ1-5, with D unclear. From germline, CDR1 is SGHKS and CDR2 YYEKEE (reference sequence). The ends were cut back, 5 bases at V and 1 base at J, with 13 bases in the middle. The CDR3 length is 15 residues. In nucleotides, the CDR3 is TGTGCCAGCAGTAGGACCGGAGGAAGCAATCAGCCCCAGCATTTT. Translated: CASSRTGGSNQPQHF.

This clone has more than one count but fewer than ten. The gene calls are TRBV7-2 and TRBJ1-6; 7 nucleotides match TRBD1. Germline V lookup: CDR1 SGHTA, CDR2 FQGNSA. With V trimmed by 1 base and J by 4 bases, 7 bases remained unmatched. The CDR3 is 17 amino acids. The chain's CDR3 is CASSLGQGASYNSPLHF. CDR3 sequence (DNA): TGTGCCAGCAGCTTAGGACAGGGAGCATCATATAATTCACCCCTCCACTTT.

The J gene is TRBJ2-1, the V gene TRBV7-3; tentative D call: TRBD2 (6 bases). Germline V lookup: CDR1 SGHTA, CDR2 FQGTGA. The CDR3 covers 15 residues. Trimming left V 5 bases short and J 8 bases short, with 19 bases between. CDR3 protein: CASSRRGSELDEQFF. DNA for the CDR3: TGTGCCAGCAGCCGTCGGGGGAGCGAGCTCGATGAGCAGTTCTTC.

This clone was seen once. The V and J genes are TRBV2 and TRBJ1-1; D possibly corresponds to TRBD1 (5 bases). CDR1 and CDR2 (germline): SNHLY, FYNNEI. The CDR3 consists of 13 residues. With 8 bases removed from V and 0 bases from J, the gap between germline ends came to 10 bases. The DNA of the CDR3 is TGTGCCAGCGAAGGGGCAATGAACACTGAAGCTTTCTTT. This encodes CASEGAMNTEAFF.

This sequence joins TRBV20-1 and TRBJ1-1, with 8 bases fitting TRBD1. The germline V gene has CDR1 DFQATT and CDR2 SNEGSKA (reference sequence). J gave up 8 bases and V 3 bases, and 11 bases lay outside the gene matches. There are 14 residues in the CDR3. In DNA, the CDR3 is TGCAGTGCTAGTCTCCCTGCGGGACAGGCCGAAGCTTTCTTT. Residues: CSASLPAGQAEAFF.

V is TRBV6-2 or TRBV6-3 and J is TRBJ1-5, with 9 bases aligning to TRBD1. The V gene end was trimmed by 6 bases and the J gene end by 6 bases; junction bases not matched to a gene: 15. The CDR3 totals 17 residues. The germline gives CDR1 MNHEY, CDR2 SVGEGT. The CDR3 reads CASSDFYRTGALQPQHF. CDR3 DNA: TGTGCCAGCAGCGACTTCTACAGGACAGGGGCGCTTCAGCCCCAGCATTTT.

The V gene is TRBV14, the J gene TRBJ2-5, with TRBD2 identical over 11 bases. Per germline, CDR1 SGHDN and CDR2 FVKESK. J was trimmed by 6 bases and V by 1 base; bases with no gene match: 4. The CDR3 spans 15 residues. DNA for the CDR3: TGTGCCAGCAGCCAAGGACTAGCGGGGTCGCAGACCCAGTACTTC. As protein: CASSQGLAGSQTQYF.

The rearrangement joins TRBV19 to TRBJ1-3; D is ambiguous. The CDR3 is made up of 15 amino acids. Germline V gene lookup returns CDR1 LNHDA and CDR2 SQIVND (reference sequence). V shed 5 bases and J shed 0 bases, with 11 bases lying between them. The CDR3 DNA reads TGTGCCAGTAGTCCTTCCGCGAGCTCTGGAAACACCATATATTTT. It is translated as CASSPSASSGNTIYF.

CDR3 amino acids: CAARGFGTEAFF. DNA of the CDR3: TGTGCCGCCCGAGGGTTTGGAACTGAAGCTTTCTTT. The V call is TRBV19, the J call TRBJ1-1, with unresolved D. This CDR3 contains 12 residues. Germline V lookup: CDR1 LNHDA, CDR2 SQIVND (reference sequence). The germline V and J ends were trimmed by 11 bases and 5 bases, with 15 bases remaining between them.